In its sample, the clone carrying this T cell receptor beta chain was seen once. The sample originates from a study of blood T cell repertoires in COVID-19. About the research overall: Acute and convalescent COVID-19 samples came from the United States, Italy and Spain. PBMCs, B-cell-depleted T cells, or T cells provided the cDNA or gDNA that made up the material.

Original handling: Reference gene primers were amplified, and this amplification served to estimate nucleated cell counts. TCRdb's table, derived via immunoSEQ multiplex PCR, lists solely in-frame clones and lacks some. That table supplies the V and J calls and clone size; D and trimming were determined from the DNA. The sample carries some 130,000 clones, more than 60% recorded once. This CDR3 is built from 14 residues. V was pared by 4 bases and J by 3 bases, with 10 bases between. Germline V CDR1 and CDR2: SGHDT, YYEEEE. V usage is TRBV5-6 and J usage is TRBJ1-4; D call uncertain. Sequencing input: peripheral blood. The TCR originated in an older woman with acute or convalescent COVID-19. For the CDR3, the DNA is TGTGCCAGCAGCCGATTCGGTTCTAATGAAAAACTGTTTTTT. It encodes CASSRFGSNEKLFF.